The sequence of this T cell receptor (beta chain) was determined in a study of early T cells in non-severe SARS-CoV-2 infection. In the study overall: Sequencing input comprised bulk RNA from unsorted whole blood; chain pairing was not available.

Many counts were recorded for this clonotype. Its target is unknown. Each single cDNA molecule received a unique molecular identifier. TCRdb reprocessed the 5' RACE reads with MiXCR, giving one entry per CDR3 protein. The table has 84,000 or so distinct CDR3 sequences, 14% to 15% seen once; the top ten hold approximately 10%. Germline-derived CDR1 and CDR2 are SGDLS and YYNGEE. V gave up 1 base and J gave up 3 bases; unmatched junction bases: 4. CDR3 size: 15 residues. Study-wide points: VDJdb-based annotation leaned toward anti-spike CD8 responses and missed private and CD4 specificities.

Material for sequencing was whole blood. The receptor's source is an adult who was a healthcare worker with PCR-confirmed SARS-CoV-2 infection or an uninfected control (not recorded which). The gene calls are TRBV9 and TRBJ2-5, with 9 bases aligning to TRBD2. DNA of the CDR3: TGTGCCAGCAGCGTAAGGGCGGGGGGGAAAGAGACCCAGTACTTC. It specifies CASSVRAGGKETQYF.